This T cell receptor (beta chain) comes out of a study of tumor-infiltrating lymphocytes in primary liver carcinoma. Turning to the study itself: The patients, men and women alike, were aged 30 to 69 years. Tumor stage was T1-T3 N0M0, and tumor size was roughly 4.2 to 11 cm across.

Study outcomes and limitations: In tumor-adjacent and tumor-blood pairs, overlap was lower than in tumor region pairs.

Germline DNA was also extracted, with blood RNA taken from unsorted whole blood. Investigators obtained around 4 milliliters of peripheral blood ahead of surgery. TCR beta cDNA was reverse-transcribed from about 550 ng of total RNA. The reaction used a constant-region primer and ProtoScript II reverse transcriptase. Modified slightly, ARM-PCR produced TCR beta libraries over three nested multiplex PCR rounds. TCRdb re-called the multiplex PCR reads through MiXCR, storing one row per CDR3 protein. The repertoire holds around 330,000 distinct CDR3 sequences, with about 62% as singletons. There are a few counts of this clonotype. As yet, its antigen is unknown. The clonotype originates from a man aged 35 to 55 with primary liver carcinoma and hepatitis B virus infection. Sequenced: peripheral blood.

The CDR3: CASSPQLAGLYNEQFF. DNA of the CDR3: TGTGCCAGCAGTCCCCAGCTAGCGGGATTATACAATGAGCAGTTCTTC. V usage is TRBV6-5 and J usage is TRBJ2-1; 9 bases align to TRBD2. Trimming cost V 5 bases and J 4 bases; bases outside gene matches: 9. Germline V CDR1 and CDR2: MNHEY, SVGAGI. This CDR3 is 16 amino acids long.